This note documents a single T cell receptor beta chain sequence. This sample stems from a study of control samples from healthy donors and cancer patients. Produced via immunoSEQ multiplex PCR; TCRdb's table is partial and in-frame only. The sample contains approximately 160,000 clones, about 91% of which appear only once. This TCR was recovered from a woman in her thirties or forties in good health. Input material: blood.

Here the CDR3 DNA reads TGTGCCAGCAGTGACAGATCCTACAATGAGCAGTTCTTC. Translated: CASSDRSYNEQFF. V and J are TRBV6-4 and TRBJ2-1; no firm D call. The CDR3 is 13 residues long. The V end was cut by 2 bases, the J end by 1 base, with 3 bases between. Per the germline V gene, CDR1 is MRHNA and CDR2 is SNTAGT.